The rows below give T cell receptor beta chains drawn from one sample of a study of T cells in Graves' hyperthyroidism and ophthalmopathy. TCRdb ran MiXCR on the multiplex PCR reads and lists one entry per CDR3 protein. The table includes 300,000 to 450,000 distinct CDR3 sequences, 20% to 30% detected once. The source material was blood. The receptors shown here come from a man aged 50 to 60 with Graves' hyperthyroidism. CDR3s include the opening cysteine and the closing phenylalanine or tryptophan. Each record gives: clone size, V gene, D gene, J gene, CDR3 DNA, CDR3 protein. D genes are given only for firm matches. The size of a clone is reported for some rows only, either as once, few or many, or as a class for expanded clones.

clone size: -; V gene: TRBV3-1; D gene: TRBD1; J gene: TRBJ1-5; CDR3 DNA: TGTGCCAGCAGCCAAGATATGACAGGGTATCGGCCCCAGCATTTT; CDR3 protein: CASSQDMTGYRPQHF
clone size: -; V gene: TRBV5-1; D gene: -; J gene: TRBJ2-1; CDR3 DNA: TGCGCCAGCAGCGCCCCCGGGGGCGGTGAGCAGTTCTTC; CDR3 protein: CASSAPGGGEQFF
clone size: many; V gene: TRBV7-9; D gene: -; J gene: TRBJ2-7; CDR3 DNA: TGTGCCAGCAGCTCAAGCGCTAGCTCCTACGAGCAGTACTTC; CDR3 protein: CASSSSASSYEQYF
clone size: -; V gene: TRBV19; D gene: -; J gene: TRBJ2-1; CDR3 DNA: TGTGCCAGTAGTATTAACTCCGACCTCAGCTCCTACAATGAGCAGTTCTTC; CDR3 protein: CASSINSDLSSYNEQFF
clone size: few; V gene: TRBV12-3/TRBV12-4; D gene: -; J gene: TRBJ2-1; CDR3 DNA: TGTGCCAGCAGTCATGGAAATGAGCAGTTCTTC; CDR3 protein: CASSHGNEQFF
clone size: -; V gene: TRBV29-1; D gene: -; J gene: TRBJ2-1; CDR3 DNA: TGCAGCATCCAAAAGGCACATGAGCAGTTCTTC; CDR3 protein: CSIQKAHEQFF
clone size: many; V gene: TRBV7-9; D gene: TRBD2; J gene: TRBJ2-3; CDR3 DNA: TGTGCCAGCAGCTCCGCGGGAGCCCTCGGCACAGATACGCAGTATTTT; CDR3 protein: CASSSAGALGTDTQYF
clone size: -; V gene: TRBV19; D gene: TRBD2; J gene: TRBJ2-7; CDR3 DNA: TGTGCCAGTGGGACTACCTACGAGCAGTACTTC; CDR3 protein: CASGTTYEQYF
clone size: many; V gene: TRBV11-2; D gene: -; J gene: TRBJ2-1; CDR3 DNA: TGTGCCAGCAGCTATATGACAGGGAGGAATGAGCAGTTCTTC; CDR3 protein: CASSYMTGRNEQFF
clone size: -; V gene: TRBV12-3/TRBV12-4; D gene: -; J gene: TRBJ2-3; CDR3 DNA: TGTGCCAGCACCACTGGGGGCGGTTTCGGAGATACGCAGTATTTT; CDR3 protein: CASTTGGGFGDTQYF
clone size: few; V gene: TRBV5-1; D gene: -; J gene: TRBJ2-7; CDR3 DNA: TGCGCCAGCAGCTTGGCGGATAGGACTCGAGGCGAGCAGTACTTC; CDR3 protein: CASSLADRTRGEQYF
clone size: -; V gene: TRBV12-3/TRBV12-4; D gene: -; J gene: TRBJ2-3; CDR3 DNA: TGTGCCAGCAGTAGGGCTGACACAGATACGCAGTATTTT; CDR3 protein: CASSRADTDTQYF
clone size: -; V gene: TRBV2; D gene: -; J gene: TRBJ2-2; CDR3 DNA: TGTGCCAGCAGTTCTAGGTTGGTGTCCGGGGAGCTGTTTTTT; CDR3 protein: CASSSRLVSGELFF
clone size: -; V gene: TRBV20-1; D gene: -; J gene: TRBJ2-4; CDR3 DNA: TGCAGTGCTAGAGGTCACAAAAACATTCAGTACTTC; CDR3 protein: CSARGHKNIQYF